Sequencing of this TCR beta chain was carried out in a study of blood T cell repertoires in COVID-19. Trimming pared 0 bases from V and 4 bases from J, leaving 12 bases between. Germline V gene lookup returns CDR1 SGHDN and CDR2 FVKESK. CDR3 length equals 15 residues. The table came from immunoSEQ multiplex PCR; TCRdb's copy has only in-frame clones and leaves some out. The repertoire holds roughly 280,000 clones, about 86% seen once, with about 2.1% in the top ten. This sequence joins TRBV14 and TRBJ1-2; D is undetermined. The sequence was obtained from a man aged 30 to 39 with active or convalescent COVID-19. Specimen: peripheral blood. DNA for the CDR3: TGTGCCAGCAGCCAAGATACGAGGGTTGGCTATGGCTACACCTTC. It specifies CASSQDTRVGYGYTF.